The TCR beta chain under discussion was sequenced for a study of T cells in Graves' hyperthyroidism and ophthalmopathy. The hyperthyroidism was newly diagnosed and had lasted under 2 months; the patients were aged 18 to 65. PBMCs stemmed from less than 13 ml fresh peripheral blood. This clonotype was detected many times. It was RNA transcripts that yielded the amplified TCR beta CDR3 regions. HTBI primers were employed in a first-round RT-PCR of the TCR CDR3. TCRdb used MiXCR to reprocess the multiplex PCR reads, holding one entry per CDR3 protein. Here the sample spans roughly 580,000 distinct CDR3 sequences, about 14% being singletons. The CDR3 spans 12 residues. From germline, CDR1 is SEHNR and CDR2 FQNEAQ (reference sequence). The ends were cut back, 7 bases at V and 8 bases at J, with 12 bases in the middle.

The sequencing input was blood. The TCR was taken from a young woman with Graves' hyperthyroidism that later progressed to Graves' ophthalmopathy. This rearrangement joins TRBV7-9 to TRBJ2-1; no definite D call. The CDR3 is CASTWIRDEQFF. The CDR3 region has the DNA TGTGCCAGCACTTGGATACGGGATGAGCAGTTCTTC.